This T cell receptor beta chain emerged from a study of blood T cell repertoires in COVID-19. Study-wide background: There were acute and convalescent COVID-19 samples, and they came from the United States, Italy and Spain. From T cells, B-cell-depleted T cells, or PBMCs came the material, which was cDNA or gDNA.

In the study's own analysis: Amplifying reference gene primers gave estimates of nucleated cell counts. Produced via immunoSEQ multiplex PCR; TCRdb's table is partial and in-frame only. V and J calls plus clone size are reproduced from that table; the DNA served to infer D and trimming. The sample yields 100,000 to 150,000 clones, roughly nine tenths seen once. The germline V gene has CDR1 KGHDR and CDR2 SFDVKD. This CDR3 contains 16 residues. After removal of 6 bases from V and 7 bases from J, the junction contained 8 bases not matched to a gene. Sequenced sample: peripheral blood. The origin of this receptor is a man between 65 and 79 years old who had recovered from COVID-19. The chain couples TRBV24-1 to TRBJ2-3, with 14 bases that match TRBD2. Here the CDR3 DNA reads TGTGCCACCAGTCCCAGACTAGCGGGAGGGACCAATACGCAGTATTTT. Protein sequence: CATSPRLAGGTNTQYF.